These 5 T cell receptor beta chains share one sample of origin, sequenced in a study of T-cell memory formation after mild COVID-19. TCRdb independently ran MiXCR on the 5' RACE reads; one entry per CDR3 protein. The data hold fewer than 50,000 distinct CDR3 sequences, with approximately 9.6% observed a single time. The sample comprised PBMCs or a T cell subset sorted from them (not recorded which). The receptors were sampled from an adult woman who had mild COVID-19 (a few samples of this study predate the infection). Cell type and time point are not known.

This clonotype was picked up a small number of times. The chain employs TRBV19 and TRBJ2-7; TRBD1 matches at 7 bases. V lost 4 bases to trimming and J lost 6 bases; unmatched junction nucleotides: 3. CDR1 LNHDA and CDR2 SQIVND come from the germline V gene (reference sequence). The CDR3 is 12 amino acids. Here the CDR3 DNA reads TGTGCCAGTAGTACAGGGGGTGGCGAGCAGTACTTC. Translated: CASSTGGGEQYF.

This clonotype was observed a few times. The gene calls are TRBV10-3 and TRBJ2-4, with D perhaps TRBD1 (6 bases). Trimming left V 3 bases short and J 2 bases short, with 17 bases between. The CDR3 has 17 residues. CDR1 and CDR2 from the germline V gene are ENHRY and SYGVKD. This CDR3 reads CAISDQNRAESKNIQYF. In nucleotides, the CDR3 is TGTGCCATCAGTGATCAGAACAGGGCAGAATCCAAAAACATTCAGTACTTC.

The rearrangement uses TRBV4-2 and TRBJ2-7; 8 nucleotides align to TRBD1. After removal of 4 bases from V and 2 bases from J, the junction contained 10 bases not matched to a gene. The length of the CDR3 is 16 residues. Per the germline V gene, CDR1 is LGHNA and CDR2 is YNFKEQ. The CDR3 DNA reads TGTGCCAGCAGCCCAGGGGGCACAGGGAGGCCCTACGAGCAGTACTTC. This encodes CASSPGGTGRPYEQYF.

At least ten counts were recorded for this clonotype. The V gene is TRBV4-3, the J gene TRBJ2-2; TRBD2 matches at 10 bases. V lost 1 base, J lost 4 bases, and 9 bases stayed unmatched. The CDR3 loop spans 18 amino acids. Per the germline V gene, CDR1 is LGHNA and CDR2 is YSLEER. DNA for the CDR3: TGCGCCAGCAGCCAAGTCCCTAGCGGGAGTGCCCGCACCGGGGAGCTGTTTTTT. Its translation is CASSQVPSGSARTGELFF.

A few counts support this clonotype. The V call is TRBV7-2, the J call TRBJ2-5; D possibly uses TRBD1 or TRBD2 (5 bases each). This CDR3 has 15 amino acids. V was pared by 0 bases and J by 2 bases, with 10 bases between. The V gene's germline CDR1 is SGHTA and CDR2 FQGNSA. As DNA, the CDR3 is TGTGCCAGCAGCTTAGCCGGGACGGAGCAAGAGACCCAGTACTTC. Protein product: CASSLAGTEQETQYF. Filled out from reference TRBV7-2 and TRBJ2-5, the complete variable domain reads GAGVSQSPSNKVTEKGKDVELRCDPISGHTALYWYRQSLGQGLEFLIYFQGNSAPDKSGLPSDRFSAERTGGSVSTLTIQRTQQEDSAVYLCASSLAGTEQETQYFGPGTRLLVL.